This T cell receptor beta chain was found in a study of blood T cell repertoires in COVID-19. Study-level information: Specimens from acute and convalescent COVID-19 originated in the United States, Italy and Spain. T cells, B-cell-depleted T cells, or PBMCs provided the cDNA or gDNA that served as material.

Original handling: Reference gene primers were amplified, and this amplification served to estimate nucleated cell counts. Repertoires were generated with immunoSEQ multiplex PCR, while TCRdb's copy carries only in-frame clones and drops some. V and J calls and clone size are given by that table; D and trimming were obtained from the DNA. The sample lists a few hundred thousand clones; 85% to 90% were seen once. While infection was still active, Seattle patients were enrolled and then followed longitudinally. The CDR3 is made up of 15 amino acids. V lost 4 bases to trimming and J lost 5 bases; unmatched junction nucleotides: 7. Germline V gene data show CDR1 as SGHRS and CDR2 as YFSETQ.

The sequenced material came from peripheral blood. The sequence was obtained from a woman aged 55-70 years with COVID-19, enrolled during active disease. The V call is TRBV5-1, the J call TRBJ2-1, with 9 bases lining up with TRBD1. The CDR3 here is CASSTSGQGNNEQFF. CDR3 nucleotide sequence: TGCGCCAGCAGCACTTCCGGACAGGGGAACAATGAGCAGTTCTTC.